This T cell receptor beta chain derives from a study of CXCR3-negative and CXCR3-positive naive CD8 T cells (dated by TCRdb to between 2018 and 2021). In terms of the full investigation: In total, some 130 million TRB reads were obtained, or roughly 1.5 +/- 0.3 million reads per library. Naive subsets from a handful of donors and memory cells from 3 donors were included in the TRBV-TRBJ cluster analysis. Data from around 11 donors, pooled across two independent experiments, went into the diversity and physicochemical repertoire analyses.

Each CD8+ T cell subset was flow-sorted in triplicate, with over 250,000 cells per subset placed directly into RLT lysis buffer. Naive CD8+ T cells were defined stringently as CD45RO-CCR7+CD27+CD95- to exclude memory contaminants. Using standard density gradient centrifugation, peripheral blood mononuclear cells were isolated from buffy coats. A FACSAria III was used to flow-sort naive CD8+ T cells into CXCR3-negative and CXCR3-positive populations. Total RNA was extracted from sorted cells with an RNeasy Mini Kit. TCRdb lists the instrument as NextSeq 550. The Human TCR Profiling Kit (MiLaboratory) was used to make UMI-labeled 5' RACE TRB cDNA libraries. The full amount of extracted RNA was used for cDNA synthesis, and the full amount of resulting cDNA was used for PCR amplification. Libraries were prepared in parallel with an identical number of PCR cycles. Turning to the authors' computational methods: With a minimum of two reads required per UMI, MIGEC and MiXCR pulled out about 50,000 +/- 10,000 unique UMI-labeled TRB cDNA molecules from each library. Each library averaged about 37,000 +/- 9,700 functional in-frame TRB CDR3 nucleotide clonotypes without stop codons. After each sample was downsampled to 5000 UMI-labeled TRB molecules, VDJtools was used to calculate diversity metrics such as normalized Shannon-Wiener and Chao1. For the central five CDR3 residues, VDJtools calculated physicochemical properties weighted by clonotype size, namely interaction energy, strength, volume and Kidera factor 4. Reprocessed by TCRdb, the reads give a single entry per CDR3 protein sequence, without DNA. The V and J calls here are based on TCRdb, not the publication. The table for this sample lists 130,000 or so distinct CDR3 sequences. The ten largest account for 0.4% to 0.5% of the sample.

The research as a whole found: Compared with CXCR3-negative naive cells, CXCR3-positive naive cells had TRB CDR3s with higher hydrophobicity (lower Kidera factor 4), lower energy, and higher strength and volume indices. Surface CD5, linked to self-reactivity in mice, was comparable between naive subsets; TCR interaction strength was therefore also inferred from TRB CDR3 physicochemical properties. Because CXCR3 expression was partially decreased after cryopreservation, freshly isolated PBMCs were used for most assays. Comparably high repertoire diversity was found in both naive subsets, whereas much lower repertoire diversity was found in memory CD8+ T cells. TRBV-TRBJ usage was similar between naive CXCR3-negative and CXCR3-positive cells from the same donor, while memory cells showed distinct patterns.

The cysteine opens and the phenylalanine closes a CDR3 of 12 amino acids. No DNA is listed. The germline V gene encodes CDR1 MDHEN and CDR2 SYDVKM. Notes on this clonotype: Its target antigen remains unknown.

This clonotype was sampled from a human donor in good health. Some clones in this sample may be carry-over from other donors' samples. Sequenced: naive CXCR3+ CD8+ T cells from blood. The sample's cell subset or site, from its label and the paper: CD45RO-CCR7+CD27+CD95- naive CD8+ T cells expressing CXCR3 (TNR3+). Rearrangement joined TRBV28 to TRBJ2-7. CDR3 loop: CASRAGLYEQYF.